This T cell receptor beta chain was retrieved from a study of blood T cell repertoires in COVID-19. Here immunoSEQ multiplex PCR was the method, and the copy in TCRdb shows in-frame clones only, minus some. The top ten hold approximately 8% of the sample, which has under 150,000 clones, approximately 90% seen once. Germline V lookup: CDR1 MNHNY, CDR2 SVGAGI (reference sequence). The CDR3 has 12 amino acids. The V segment lost 6 bases and the J segment 6 bases; nucleotides outside the gene matches: 5. Sequenced material: peripheral blood. This sequence was found in a man between 50 and 59 years old with acute or convalescent COVID-19. V is TRBV6-6 and J is TRBJ2-7, with 7 bases fitting TRBD1. CDR3 DNA sequence: TGTGCCAGCAGCCCCGACAGGGCCGAGCAGTACTTC. This encodes CASSPDRAEQYF.